These 8 T cell receptor beta chains share one sample of origin, sequenced in a study of T cells in localized non-small cell lung cancer. The repertoire was sequenced with immunoSEQ multiplex PCR; TCRdb's copy has only in-frame clones and lacks some. Of around 24,000 clones in the sample, 87% were seen once. This specimen consisted of peripheral blood, obtained before any cancer treatment. These receptors were obtained from an older male donor with stage I squamous cell lung carcinoma.

The chain couples TRBV11-2 to TRBJ1-2; 9 bases are shared with TRBD1. This CDR3 spans 15 amino acids. The germline CDR1 and CDR2 sequences are SGHAT and FQNNGV. J gave up 2 bases and V 1 base, and 2 bases lay outside the gene matches. The CDR3 DNA sequence: TGTGCCAGCAGCTTAGGGACAGGGGTAAACTATGGCTACACCTTC. As protein: CASSLGTGVNYGYTF. The whole variable domain, remainder taken from reference TRBV11-2 and TRBJ1-2, is EAGVAQSPRYKIIEKRQSVAFWCNPISGHATLYWYQQILGQGPKLLIQFQNNGVVDDSQLPKDRFSAERLKGVDSTLKIQPAKLEDSAVYLCASSLGTGVNYGYTFGSGTRLTVV.

The chain combines TRBV19 with TRBJ1-2, with 8 bases matching TRBD1. V lost 6 bases and J lost 7; bases outside the gene matches: 10. The germline V gene has CDR1 LNHDA and CDR2 SQIVND (reference sequence). CDR3 length equals 14 residues. In nucleotides, the CDR3 is TGTGCCAGTAGACTACTCACAGGGGGATCTGGCTACACCTTC. Translation: CASRLLTGGSGYTF.

This clone was seen a handful of times. The gene calls are TRBV29-1 and TRBJ1-1; D unresolved. V was clipped by 5 bases and J by 4 bases, with 11 bases between them. The CDR3 spans 12 residues. Germline CDR1 and CDR2: SQVTM and ANQGSEA. CDR3 sequence reads: CSVRPTSTEAFF. Written as DNA, the CDR3 is TGCAGCGTTCGCCCTACGAGCACTGAAGCTTTCTTT.

This clone occurred once. The V and J genes are TRBV4-1 and TRBJ2-1; weak D call: TRBD2 (5 bases). Germline V gene sequence: CDR1 MGHRA, CDR2 YSYEKL. This CDR3 region has 17 residues. The V end was cut by 4 bases, the J end by 2 bases, with 18 bases between. In nucleotides, the CDR3 is TGCGCCAGCAGCCCGACCGGGCTAGCAGATCCCTACAATGAGCAGTTCTTC. It translates to CASSPTGLADPYNEQFF.

The chain joins TRBV7-6 to TRBJ2-1; D gene unclear. This CDR3 spans 12 amino acids. The V and J ends lost 5 bases and 10 bases respectively, with 12 bases between them. Germline lookup yields CDR1 SGHVS and CDR2 FNYEAQ. Here the CDR3 DNA reads TGTGCCAGCAGCCCCCGGACGGAGGAGCAGTTCTTC. It specifies CASSPRTEEQFF.

Here the CDR3 DNA reads TGTGCCAGCAGCTTAGCGGAATCTCAGCCCCAGCATTTT. Protein sequence: CASSLAESQPQHF. The J gene is TRBJ1-5, the V gene TRBV7-2; D is unresolved. Looked up from germline, CDR1 is SGHTA and CDR2 is FQGNSA. Trimming left V 0 bases short and J 6 bases short, with 6 bases between. The CDR3 contains 13 residues.

This clone has only one observation. This rearrangement joins TRBV6-5 to TRBJ1-4, with a tentative D call TRBD1 (6 bases). The CDR3 is made up of 12 amino acids. Trimming took 5 bases from V and 7 from J, leaving 8 bases between them. Germline CDR1 and CDR2: MNHEY and SVGAGI. The CDR3, as DNA: TGTGCCAGCAGTACAGGGTCTGAAAAACTGTTTTTT. This translates into CASSTGSEKLFF.

The chain joins TRBV5-6 to TRBJ1-1, with unresolved D. CDR3 length: 14 residues. Germline CDR1 and CDR2: SGHDT and YYEEEE. V lost 5 bases, J lost 0 bases, and 11 bases lay in between. The chain's CDR3 is CASRAATLNTEAFF. CDR3 nucleotides: TGTGCCAGCAGAGCCGCGACACTGAACACTGAAGCTTTCTTT.